A single sample is the source of the 29 T cell receptor beta chains below, sequenced in a study of T cell changes during pregnancy in multiple sclerosis (dated by TCRdb to the late 2010s). The protocol used for the library was the immunoSEQ multiplex PCR assay. TCRdb carries this immuneACCESS record with in-frame sequences only. Its versions omit some clonotypes, under half of them owing to an unresolved V gene in the studies checked, with the rest unexplained. This sample gives some 20,000 clones in total; 88% of them show up just once. Approximately 1.3% of the sample lies in the top ten. The material sequenced was CD4+ T cells from peripheral blood mononuclear cells, taken in the first trimester of pregnancy. Receptor source: a female donor in good health, enrolled as a control in a pregnancy study.

The chain employs TRBV18 and TRBJ1-2; 11 bases agree with TRBD1. The CDR3 sequence is 15 residues long. Germline V CDR1 and CDR2: KGHSH, LQKENI. V was pared by 6 bases and J by 3 bases, with 6 bases of the junction left unmatched. The CDR3 region is CASSPGQGAYYGYTF. The DNA for the CDR3 is TGTGCCAGCTCGCCAGGACAGGGGGCTTACTATGGCTACACCTTC.

The genes are TRBV19 and TRBJ2-2, with TRBD2 matching 7 bases. Germline CDR1 is LNHDA and CDR2 is SQIVND (reference sequence). CDR3 length: 15 residues. V gave up 8 bases and J gave up 3 bases; unmatched junction bases: 9. Here the CDR3 reads CASLTWGGYTGELFF. For the CDR3, the DNA is TGTGCCAGTCTTACCTGGGGGGGGTACACCGGGGAGCTGTTTTTT.

This chain connects TRBV10-3 to TRBJ1-2; D not resolved. Per germline, CDR1 ENHRY and CDR2 SYGVKD. This CDR3 has 13 amino acids. Deletions cut 6 bases from V and 1 base from J, with 9 bases between. CDR3 protein: CAIRGEGNYGYTF. The CDR3 region has the DNA TGTGCCATCAGGGGTGAGGGTAACTATGGCTACACCTTC.

The chain has TRBV5-1 and TRBJ1-3; a possible D gene is TRBD1 (5 bases). This CDR3 spans 14 amino acids. Germline V gives CDR1 SGHRS, CDR2 YFSETQ. The V end lost 0 bases, the J end lost 2 bases, and 6 bases lay between the germline ends. The CDR3 reads CASSLDRTGNTIYF. The CDR3 DNA follows: TGCGCCAGCAGCTTGGACAGGACTGGAAACACCATATATTTT.

This chain links TRBV6-1 with TRBJ1-4, with 7 bases lining up with TRBD1. The V and J ends lost 1 base and 8 bases, in that order; junction bases with no gene match: 4. CDR1 MNHNS and CDR2 SASEGT come from the germline V gene. This CDR3 comprises 14 residues. The DNA for the CDR3 is TGTGCCAGCAGTGAAGGAGGGGGCATGGAAAAACTGTTTTTT. Protein sequence: CASSEGGGMEKLFF.

The rearrangement joins TRBV19 to TRBJ2-7; TRBD1 is a possible D gene (5 bases). Germline V gene data show CDR1 as LNHDA and CDR2 as SQIVND (reference sequence). Trimming cost V 0 bases and J 4 bases, with 19 bases left between them. The CDR3 has 17 residues. This CDR3 reads CASSIDGWGTSQYEQYF. CDR3 nucleotides: TGTGCCAGTAGTATAGATGGTTGGGGCACATCTCAGTACGAGCAGTACTTC.

The chain employs TRBV30 and TRBJ1-6, with 10 bases aligning to TRBD1. The length of the CDR3 is 16 residues. V lost 1 base and J lost 9; bases outside the gene matches: 9. The germline V gene encodes CDR1 GTSNPN and CDR2 SVGIG (reference sequence). The CDR3 sequence is CAWSDWDRGMSSPLHF. CDR3 sequence (DNA): TGTGCCTGGAGTGACTGGGACAGGGGAATGAGTTCACCCCTCCACTTT.

In this sample, this clone turned up a few times. This chain connects TRBV18 to TRBJ2-2; TRBD1 aligns across 10 bases. The germline V gene encodes CDR1 KGHSH and CDR2 LQKENI. V shed 3 bases and J 5 bases; nucleotides not matched to a gene: 6. CDR3 size: 16 residues. The CDR3 DNA sequence: TGTGCCAGCTCACCCTTGACAGGGGGCGAGACCGGGGAGCTGTTTTTT. Residues: CASSPLTGGETGELFF.

The chain combines TRBV6-1 with TRBJ1-3; the match to TRBD1 covers 7 bases. CDR1 and CDR2 from the germline V gene are MNHNS and SASEGT. Trimming cost V 4 bases and J 0 bases; bases outside gene matches: 6. CDR3 length: 16 residues. The CDR3 DNA reads as TGTGCCAGCAGTGTGGACAGGCTGTCCTCTGGAAACACCATATATTTT. It specifies CASSVDRLSSGNTIYF.

In this sample, this clone turned up a few times. V is TRBV2 and J is TRBJ2-1, with 8 nucleotides matching TRBD2. From germline, CDR1 is SNHLY and CDR2 FYNNEI. The ends lost 5 bases at V and 10 bases at J; junction bases unmatched: 10. The CDR3 contains 14 residues. CDR3 nucleotides: TGTGCCAGCAGTTCCGGGAGGGTCGTCGGGGAGCAGTTCTTC. Translating gives CASSSGRVVGEQFF.

This chain connects TRBV7-9 to TRBJ2-7; D possibly corresponds to TRBD1 (6 bases). The CDR3 has 18 amino acids. The germline CDR1 and CDR2 sequences are SEHNR and FQNEAQ (reference sequence). V lost 2 bases and J lost 0, with 20 bases in between. CDR3 protein: CASSLIGLGGQSSYEQYF. In DNA form, the CDR3 reads TGTGCCAGCAGCTTAATTGGGTTAGGAGGACAGAGCTCCTACGAGCAGTACTTC.

This chain uses TRBV29-1 with TRBJ1-1; a weak D match, TRBD1 (6 bases). The germline CDR1 and CDR2 sequences are SQVTM and ANQGSEA. V shed 4 bases and J shed 5 bases, with 14 bases lying between them. The CDR3 totals 13 residues. The CDR3 nucleotides are TGCAGCGTTGGTTTGGGGGCTAGGACTGAAGCTTTCTTT. It translates to CSVGLGARTEAFF.

CDR3 protein: CAWKLGREFYEQYF. DNA for the CDR3: TGTGCCTGGAAGCTCGGGCGGGAGTTCTACGAGCAGTACTTC. The chain links TRBV30 to TRBJ2-7, with 7 nucleotides matching TRBD2. Germline lookup yields CDR1 GTSNPN and CDR2 SVGIG (reference sequence). This CDR3 is built from 14 residues. The junction had 9 bases not matched to a gene; V was cut back by 4 bases and J by 3 bases.

This chain connects TRBV30 to TRBJ1-6, with D possibly matching TRBD1 (5 bases). Trimming removed 8 bases from V and 7 bases from J, with 12 bases in between. CDR1 and CDR2 (germline): GTSNPN, SVGIG (reference sequence). CDR3 length equals 12 residues. Here the CDR3 DNA reads TGTGCCGGGGGGAGGAGAAATTCACCCCTCCACTTT. It encodes CAGGRRNSPLHF. Supplemented by reference TRBV30 and TRBJ1-6, the full variable domain reads SQTIHQWPATLVQPVGSPLSLECTVEGTSNPNLYWYRQAAGRGLQLLFYSVGIGQISSEVPQNLSASRPQDRQFILSSKKLLLSDSGFYLCAGGRRNSPLHFGNGTRLTVT.

The chain combines TRBV5-5 with TRBJ1-1; a weak D match, TRBD1 (5 bases). V lost 1 base and J 5 bases, leaving 12 bases between the germline ends. The germline gives CDR1 SGHKS, CDR2 YYEKEE (reference sequence). The CDR3 extends over 14 amino acids. This CDR3 reads CASSLFGGETEAFF. The CDR3 DNA sequence: TGTGCCAGCAGCTTGTTCGGGGGGGAAACTGAAGCTTTCTTT.

This chain uses TRBV19 with TRBJ2-1; 9 bases are a match to TRBD2. The CDR3 length is 15 residues. V dropped 4 bases and J dropped 8; count of bases not matched to a gene: 9. In germline, CDR1 is LNHDA, CDR2 SQIVND (reference sequence). CDR3 in amino acids: CASSRESGRNDEQFF. As DNA, the CDR3 is TGTGCCAGTAGTAGAGAAAGCGGGAGGAACGATGAGCAGTTCTTC. Full variable domain (rest looked up from reference TRBV19 and TRBJ2-1): DGGITQSPKYLFRKEGQNVTLSCEQNLNHDAMYWYRQDPGQGLRLIYYSQIVNDFQKGDIAEGYSVSREKKESFPLTVTSAQKNPTAFYLCASSRESGRNDEQFFGPGTRLTVL.

This clone was observed a handful of times. V gene TRBV27 combines with J gene TRBJ1-2, with D unclear. V shed 6 bases and J shed 7 bases, with 12 bases lying between them. The CDR3 is 12 residues long. The germline V gene has CDR1 MNHEY and CDR2 SMNVEV (reference sequence). CDR3 residues: CASRSGIGGYTF. The CDR3 nucleotides read TGTGCCAGCAGGTCGGGAATTGGTGGCTACACCTTC.

CDR3 in DNA: TGTGCCACCAGCCCCGACCTTGACTCTTACGAGCAGTACTTC. This sequence encodes CATSPDLDSYEQYF. The chain combines TRBV15 with TRBJ2-7; D call uncertain. Deletions cut 5 bases from V and 4 bases from J, with 15 bases between. The germline V gene encodes CDR1 LNHNV and CDR2 YYDKDF (reference sequence). This CDR3 is built from 14 residues.

This chain uses TRBV19 with TRBJ2-1; D might be TRBD2 (6 bases). CDR1 LNHDA and CDR2 SQIVND come from the germline V gene (reference sequence). V was pared by 7 bases and J by 6 bases, with 19 bases between. This CDR3 region has 15 residues. CDR3 DNA: TGTGCCAGTACCCAACCTCCACGGGGGTTCAATGAGCAGTTCTTC. Its translation: CASTQPPRGFNEQFF. Combining the CDR3 with reference TRBV19 and TRBJ2-1 gives the whole variable domain DGGITQSPKYLFRKEGQNVTLSCEQNLNHDAMYWYRQDPGQGLRLIYYSQIVNDFQKGDIAEGYSVSREKKESFPLTVTSAQKNPTAFYLCASTQPPRGFNEQFFGPGTRLTVL.

This chain links TRBV4-3 with TRBJ2-3, with unresolved D. Germline V lookup: CDR1 LGHNA, CDR2 YSLEER. V was clipped by 0 bases and J by 3 bases, with 13 bases between them. This CDR3 has 16 residues. This CDR3 reads CASSQDETRGTDTQYF. The CDR3 coding sequence is TGCGCCAGCAGCCAAGACGAGACCCGCGGAACAGATACGCAGTATTTT.

This clone was detected a few times. The J gene is TRBJ1-1, the V gene TRBV4-2; unclear D gene. The ends were cut back, 4 bases at V and 3 bases at J, with 9 bases in the middle. This CDR3 spans 13 amino acids. The V gene's germline CDR1 is LGHNA and CDR2 YNFKEQ. The CDR3 sequence is CASSLSGYTEAFF. The CDR3 nucleotides read TGTGCCAGCAGCCTCTCCGGGTACACTGAAGCTTTCTTT.

The chain has TRBV6-1 and TRBJ2-1; tentative D call: TRBD2 (5 bases). Trimming took off 7 bases at V and 7 bases at J, with 20 bases between the two ends. Germline CDR1 reads MNHNS; CDR2 reads SASEGT. The CDR3 sequence is 15 residues long. The CDR3 spells CASMQLVPAKNEQFF. In DNA, the CDR3 is TGTGCCAGCATGCAACTAGTTCCCGCGAAAAATGAGCAGTTCTTC.

This clone appeared a single time. This chain uses TRBV14 with TRBJ1-1, with D unresolved. Trimming pared 0 bases from V and 1 base from J, leaving 9 bases between. This CDR3 has 15 amino acids. Germline CDR1 is SGHDN and CDR2 is FVKESK. The CDR3 coding sequence is TGTGCCAGCAGCCAAGAGCTTCGGGGGAACACTGAAGCTTTCTTT. This encodes CASSQELRGNTEAFF.

The V gene is TRBV20-1, the J gene TRBJ2-7, with D tentatively TRBD1 (5 bases). Germline values: CDR1 DFQATT, CDR2 SNEGSKA (reference sequence). The CDR3 is 11 amino acids. Trimming shortened V by 6 bases and J by 3 bases, and 9 bases separated the two germline ends. The CDR3 loop reads CSAPQVYEQYF. The DNA of the CDR3 is TGCAGTGCCCCACAGGTCTACGAGCAGTACTTC.

The rearrangement joins TRBV19 to TRBJ1-1, with D possibly TRBD1 on 6 matching bases. There are 13 residues in the CDR3. Trimming shortened V by 9 bases and J by 0 bases, and 11 bases separated the two germline ends. Germline loops: CDR1 LNHDA, CDR2 SQIVND (reference sequence). CDR3: CASGRGLNTEAFF. The DNA for the CDR3 is TGTGCCAGCGGCAGGGGATTGAACACTGAAGCTTTCTTT.

CDR3 in amino acids: CASSLTFAGGTDTQYF. CDR3 sequence (DNA): TGTGCCAGCTCACTGACATTTGCGGGAGGAACAGATACGCAGTATTTT. The chain has TRBV18 and TRBJ2-3; 8 bases are a match to TRBD2. After removal of 4 bases from V and 3 bases from J, the junction contained 9 bases not matched to a gene. CDR1 and CDR2 (germline): KGHSH, LQKENI. The CDR3 has 16 amino acids.

The chain carries TRBV27 and TRBJ1-1, with TRBD1 matching 9 bases. The germline CDR1 and CDR2 sequences are MNHEY and SMNVEV (reference sequence). With 2 bases clipped from V and 0 bases from J, the junction kept 13 bases outside the gene matches. CDR3 size: 19 residues. The CDR3 protein is CASSLLGQGLSGMNTEAFF. As DNA, the CDR3 is TGTGCCAGCAGTTTACTCGGACAGGGGTTAAGTGGGATGAACACTGAAGCTTTCTTT.

V gene TRBV5-6 combines with J gene TRBJ1-4; 12 bases fit TRBD1. The ends lost 4 bases at V and 13 bases at J; junction bases unmatched: 8. CDR1 is SGHDT, CDR2 YYEEEE, per germline. This CDR3 contains 14 residues. CDR3 DNA sequence: TGTGCCAGCAGCCTGGGGACAGGGGGCGCACGACTGTTTTTT. Translating it yields CASSLGTGGARLFF.

The chain combines TRBV2 with TRBJ2-2, with 13 nucleotides matching TRBD2. CDR1 and CDR2 (germline): SNHLY, FYNNEI. This CDR3 spans 16 amino acids. The V segment lost 5 bases and the J segment 3 bases; nucleotides outside the gene matches: 3. CDR3 sequence: CASSPGLAGDTGELFF. The CDR3, as DNA: TGTGCCAGCAGTCCCGGACTAGCGGGAGACACCGGGGAGCTGTTTTTT.